This T cell receptor (beta chain) was retrieved from a study of vaccination and CD4 T cells after COVID-19. At the level of the study: Overlapping SARS-CoV-2, HCoV-NL63, HCoV-OC43 and HCoV-229E spike peptides stimulated the cells.

Treatment reported: roughly nine-day PBMC culture with coronavirus spike peptide pools or control peptides (ViraFEST assay). Researchers collected the unexposed donor's CD4+ T cells before the COVID-19 pandemic (2011-2018). Via ViraFEST, peptide pools expanded antigen-specific T cells before TCR sequencing. Trimming took 0 bases from V and 7 from J; bases not matched to a gene: 12. From germline, CDR1 is MGHRA and CDR2 YSYEKL. The CDR3 spans 18 residues. Sequencing of DNA taken from cultured CD4+ T cells relied on the Oncomine TCR Beta short-read assay. Once CD4+ T cells had been cultured, genomic DNA was extracted from them. TCRdb fed the PCR reads into MiXCR, producing one record per CDR3 protein. The profile covers 8,000 to 9,000 distinct CDR3 sequences, with more than 45% appearing a single time and more than 20% taken by the ten largest. Notes on this clonotype: Its cognate antigen is unknown.

The sequence came from a human donor in good health. Sequenced material: CD4+ T cells from blood, cultured in vitro. The chain uses TRBV4-1 and TRBJ1-6; TRBD1 matches at 7 bases. The CDR3 sequence: CASSQDGEGAFVNSPLHF. CDR3 coding DNA: TGCGCCAGCAGCCAAGATGGAGAGGGGGCCTTCGTCAATTCACCCCTCCACTTT.